This T cell receptor beta chain comes out of a study of neoadjuvant nivolumab and ipilimumab in lung cancer (dated by TCRdb to 2020 to 2021). About the study as a whole: Nivolumab was administered intravenously at 3 mg/kg on days 1, 15 and 29, and in the combination arm ipilimumab 1 mg/kg was added on day 1 only. The major pathologic response (MPR) rate in the intention-to-treat population in each study arm was designated as the primary trial endpoint. The trial treated about 45 patients with operable NSCLC: 23 were randomized to nivolumab monotherapy and around 20 to nivolumab plus ipilimumab. TCR repertoires in pretherapy (baseline) peripheral blood were compared with TCR repertoires in tumors resected at surgery after neoadjuvant immune checkpoint blockade. Matched pretherapy and resected tumor pairs were analyzed from seven patients, of whom four had been treated with nivolumab and three with nivolumab plus ipilimumab.

On the study overall, not on this receptor specifically: Compared with tumor-adjacent uninvolved lung, resected tumors had greater TCR richness and clonality, and increases showed up in more of the dual-therapy-treated tumors. A small number of samples underwent TCR sequencing. A positive correlation was observed between pretherapy blood TCR richness and richness in tumors resected after neoadjuvant therapy (Spearman R ≈ 0.82). From pretherapy to surgery, increases in tumor T-cell richness and clonality were observed in three of three dual-therapy tumors but in only two of four nivolumab-treated tumors. No significant correlation was found between TCR clonality and pathologic tumor regression, and only one major-pathologic-response sample was available for the clonality analysis.

A note on this clone: Its recognized antigen is unknown. No clone much larger than this one lies a single base away; base qualities are absent.

This sample's time point label indicates: at surgical resection after neoadjuvant nivolumab +/- ipilimumab. Samples were obtained from the phase 2 randomized NEOSTAR trial, in which neoadjuvant nivolumab or nivolumab plus ipilimumab followed by surgery was tested in operable NSCLC. At resection, tumor-adjacent uninvolved lung was collected and used as a matched non-tumor comparison for resected tumor TCR repertoires. At the junction V is shortened by 2 bases and J by 6 bases, with 16 bases in between. The germline V gene encodes CDR1 MRHNA and CDR2 SNTAGT. From cysteine to phenylalanine, the CDR3 is 15 amino acids long. Here the CDR3 DNA is all that survives: 45 bases in frame from base 1. Library preparation used the immunoSEQ multiplex PCR assay. On the study's bioinformatics: Repertoires were summarized by richness and clonality, and significantly expanded and contracted clones were identified between pre- and post-therapy samples. This is the immuneACCESS table as TCRdb keeps it, with only in-frame sequences that have V and J called. A part of the clones is gone; compared with another copy, unresolved V genes explain less than half, and the rest is unexplained. The DNA was the basis for D and trimming; V, J and clone size are from that table. A total of around 2,000 clones appear in this sample, roughly 84% of them only once. Jointly, the top ten make up roughly 9.1% of the sample.

The sequence derives from an adult with non-small cell lung cancer. Sequencing was performed on adjacent normal lung tissue, taken after neoadjuvant nivolumab, alone or with ipilimumab, at or shortly before surgery. The chain is encoded by TRBV6-4 joined to TRBJ1-2, with no reliable assignment of the D segment. The CDR3 protein sequence reads: CASSDGRVRRNGYTF. The bases read TGTGCCAGCAGTGACGGAAGGGTGCGCAGGAATGGCTACACCTTC.